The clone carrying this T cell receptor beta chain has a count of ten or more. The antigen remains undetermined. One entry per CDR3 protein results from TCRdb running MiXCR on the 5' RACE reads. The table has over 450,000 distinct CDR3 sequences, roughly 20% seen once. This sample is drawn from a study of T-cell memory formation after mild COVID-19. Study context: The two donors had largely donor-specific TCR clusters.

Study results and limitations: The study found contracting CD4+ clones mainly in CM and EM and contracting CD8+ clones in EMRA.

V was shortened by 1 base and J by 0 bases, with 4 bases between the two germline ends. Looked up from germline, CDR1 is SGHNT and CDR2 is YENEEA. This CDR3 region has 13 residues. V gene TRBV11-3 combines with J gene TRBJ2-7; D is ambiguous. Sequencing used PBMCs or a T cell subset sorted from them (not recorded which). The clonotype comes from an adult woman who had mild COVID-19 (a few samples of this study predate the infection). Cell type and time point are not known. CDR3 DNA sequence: TGTGCCAGCAGCTTAGGGATCTCCTACGAGCAGTACTTC. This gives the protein CASSLGISYEQYF.